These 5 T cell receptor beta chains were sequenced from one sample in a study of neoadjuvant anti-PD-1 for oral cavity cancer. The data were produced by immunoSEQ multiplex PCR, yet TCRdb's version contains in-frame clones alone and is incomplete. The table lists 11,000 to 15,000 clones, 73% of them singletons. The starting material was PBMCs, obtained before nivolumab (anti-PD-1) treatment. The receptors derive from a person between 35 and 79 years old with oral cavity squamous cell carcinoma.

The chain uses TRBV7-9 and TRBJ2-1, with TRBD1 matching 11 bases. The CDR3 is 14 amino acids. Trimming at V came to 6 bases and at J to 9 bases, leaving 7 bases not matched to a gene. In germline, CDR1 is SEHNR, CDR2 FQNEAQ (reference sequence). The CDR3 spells CASSLPGTGGEQFF. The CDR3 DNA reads TGTGCCAGCAGTCTACCAGGGACAGGGGGTGAGCAGTTCTTC. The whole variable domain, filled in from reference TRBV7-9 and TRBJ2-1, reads DTGVSQNPRHKITKRGQNVTFRCDPISEHNRLYWYRQTLGQGPEFLTYFQNEAQLEKSRLLSDRFSAERPKGSFSTLEIQRTEQGDSAMYLCASSLPGTGGEQFFGPGTRLTVL.

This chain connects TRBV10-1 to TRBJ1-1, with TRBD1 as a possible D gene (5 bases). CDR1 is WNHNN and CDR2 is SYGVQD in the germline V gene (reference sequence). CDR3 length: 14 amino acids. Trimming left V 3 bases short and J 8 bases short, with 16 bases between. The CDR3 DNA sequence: TGCGCCAGCAGTGAAGGCTCGGGGCGCGGAGAAGCTTTCTTT. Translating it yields CASSEGSGRGEAFF.

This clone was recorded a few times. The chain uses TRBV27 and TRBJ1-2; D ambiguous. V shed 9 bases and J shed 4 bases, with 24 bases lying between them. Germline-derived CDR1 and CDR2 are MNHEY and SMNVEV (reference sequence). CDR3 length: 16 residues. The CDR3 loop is CASTSLAETNSYGYTF. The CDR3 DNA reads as TGTGCCAGTACCTCACTTGCTGAGACCAATAGCTATGGCTACACCTTC.

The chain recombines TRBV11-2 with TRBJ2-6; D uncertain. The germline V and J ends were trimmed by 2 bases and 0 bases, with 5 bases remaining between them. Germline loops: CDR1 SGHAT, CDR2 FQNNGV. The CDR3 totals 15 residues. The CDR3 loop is CASSLRSSGANVLTF. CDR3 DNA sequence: TGTGCCAGCAGCTTACGGTCCTCTGGGGCCAACGTCCTGACTTTC.

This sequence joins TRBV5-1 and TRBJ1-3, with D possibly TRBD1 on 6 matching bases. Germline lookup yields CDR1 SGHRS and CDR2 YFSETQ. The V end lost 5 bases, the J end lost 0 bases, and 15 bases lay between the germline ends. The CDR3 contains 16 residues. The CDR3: CASRAGATNSGNTIYF. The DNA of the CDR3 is TGCGCCAGCAGGGCAGGGGCCACGAACTCTGGAAACACCATATATTTT.